This T cell receptor beta chain was identified during a study of blood T cell repertoires in COVID-19. Study details: The United States, Italy and Spain provided the acute and convalescent COVID-19 samples. Sources were T cells, B-cell-depleted T cells, or PBMCs; the material itself was cDNA or gDNA.

The CDR3 is 16 amino acids. Trimming removed 7 bases at V and 2 bases at J, with 18 bases between. CDR1 and CDR2 (germline): SGHTA, FQGNSA. Per the original methods: Reference gene primer amplification gave nucleated cell count estimates. The assay was immunoSEQ multiplex PCR, and TCRdb's table has in-frame clones only and misses some. D and trimming come from the DNA, and the V and J calls and clone size come from that table. The data contain 34,000 or so clones, over 90% of them seen just once; the ten biggest clones take up around 35%. Sequencing was carried out using peripheral blood. The chain links TRBV7-2 to TRBJ1-5; D is ambiguous. The source of this sequence is a man between 60 and 75 years old with active or convalescent COVID-19. As DNA, the CDR3 is TGTGCCAGCACCCTCATGGGGAGGGTCGGCAATCAGCCCCAGCATTTT. Its translation is CASTLMGRVGNQPQHF. The full variable domain, its missing parts supplied by reference TRBV7-2 and TRBJ1-5, is GAGVSQSPSNKVTEKGKDVELRCDPISGHTALYWYRQSLGQGLEFLIYFQGNSAPDKSGLPSDRFSAERTGGSVSTLTIQRTQQEDSAVYLCASTLMGRVGNQPQHFGDGTRLSIL.